The rows below give T cell receptor beta chains drawn from one sample of a study of cytomegalovirus exposure and HLA in healthy donors. The method was immunoSEQ multiplex PCR; TCRdb's version includes in-frame clones alone and lacks a portion of them. This table has 150,000 to 200,000 clones, almost 80% appearing once. Material for sequencing was PBMCs. The receptors were gathered from a man between 18 and 29 years old in good health and CMV-seropositive. CDR3s include the opening cysteine and the closing phenylalanine or tryptophan. Fields, in order: J gene, CDR3 length, clone size, D gene, V gene, CDR3 protein, CDR3 DNA. A D gene is named only where the DNA matches it firmly. Size tells how often a clone was seen (once, few, many) or the class of an expanded clone, and some rows leave it out.

TRBJ2-7,15,NA,TRBD2,TRBV4-2,CASSQDPGRGYEQYF,TGTGCCAGCAGCCAAGATCCCGGGAGGGGGTACGAGCAGTACTTC
TRBJ2-3,12,NA,NA,TRBV6-5,CASRGVGDTQYF,TGTGCCAGCAGAGGGGTGGGAGATACGCAGTATTTT
TRBJ1-2,14,once,NA,TRBV6-5,CASSESDISYGYTF,TGTGCCAGCAGTGAATCGGACATCTCCTATGGCTACACCTTC
TRBJ2-2,15,NA,NA,TRBV6-4,CASSPSSENTGELFF,TGTGCCAGCAGCCCCTCGAGCGAAAACACCGGGGAGCTGTTTTTT
TRBJ2-7,15,NA,TRBD2,TRBV7-8,CASSPTSGRRYEQYF,TGTGCCAGCAGCCCCACTAGCGGGAGACGGTACGAGCAGTACTTC
TRBJ1-1,15,NA,NA,TRBV6-6,CASSLLGGGNAEAFF,TGTGCCAGCAGTTTGCTGGGGGGGGGCAACGCTGAAGCTTTCTTT
TRBJ2-3,15,NA,NA,TRBV11-2,CASSSGEAGTDTQYF,TGTGCCAGCAGCTCGGGAGAAGCAGGCACAGATACGCAGTATTTT
TRBJ1-1,14,once,NA,TRBV4-2,CASSARGGNTEAFF,TGTGCCAGCAGCGCACGGGGGGGAAACACTGAAGCTTTCTTT
TRBJ1-4,15,NA,NA,TRBV7-9,CASSHWTATNEKLFF,TGTGCCAGCAGCCACTGGACAGCAACTAATGAAAAACTGTTTTTT
TRBJ1-5,16,NA,NA,TRBV7-8,CASSRGAQGSNQPQHF,TGTGCCAGCAGCCGAGGGGCGCAGGGGAGCAATCAGCCCCAGCATTTT
TRBJ2-3,13,NA,NA,TRBV14,CASSQAIGGTQYF,TGTGCCAGCAGCCAAGCTATCGGTGGTACGCAGTATTTT
TRBJ1-5,14,NA,NA,TRBV6-1,CASSAGNSNQPQHF,TGTGCCAGCAGTGCGGGGAATAGCAATCAGCCCCAGCATTTT
TRBJ1-5,18,once,NA,TRBV28,CASFRGPERGRGNQPQHF,TGTGCCAGCTTCCGCGGCCCCGAGCGGGGGCGAGGCAATCAGCCCCAGCATTTT
TRBJ1-2,11,NA,NA,TRBV21-1,CASTRPGGYTF,TGTGCCAGCACTCGACCGGGAGGCTACACCTTC
TRBJ2-1,15,NA,TRBD2,TRBV4-3,CASSQARTSGRPQFF,TGCGCCAGCAGCCAAGCAAGGACTAGCGGGAGGCCGCAGTTCTTC
TRBJ2-7,15,NA,NA,TRBV28,CASSRRDIPSYEQYF,TGTGCCAGCAGTCGACGGGACATACCCTCCTACGAGCAGTACTTC
TRBJ2-7,11,NA,NA,TRBV5-1,CASSNNCEQYF,TGCGCCAGCAGCAATAACTGCGAGCAGTACTTC
TRBJ2-4,11,NA,TRBD2,TRBV20-1,CSASYSGREYF,TGCAGTGCTTCGTATAGCGGGAGGGAATACTTC
TRBJ2-5,15,NA,NA,TRBV29-1,CSVEGGGLVGETQYF,TGCAGCGTTGAGGGGGGGGGCCTTGTTGGAGAGACCCAGTACTTC
TRBJ2-3,16,NA,TRBD2,TRBV7-2,CASSFLGLAGADTQYF,TGTGCCAGCAGCTTTCTAGGACTAGCGGGAGCAGATACGCAGTATTTT
TRBJ2-2,19,NA,TRBD1,TRBV19,CASSMGTGYLVDASGELFF,TGTGCCAGTAGTATGGGGACAGGGTACTTAGTAGATGCCTCCGGGGAGCTGTTTTTT
TRBJ1-4,14,NA,TRBD1,TRBV5-1,CASSSGGQGEKLFF,TGCGCCAGCAGCTCCGGAGGACAGGGCGAAAAACTGTTTTTT
TRBJ2-3,17,NA,TRBD2,TRBV19,CASSMAVWREGRNTQYF,TGTGCCAGTAGTATGGCGGTTTGGAGGGAGGGCCGAAATACGCAGTATTTT
TRBJ2-3,16,NA,TRBD2,TRBV27,CASSLAGLAQTDTQYF,TGTGCCAGCAGTTTAGCGGGACTAGCGCAAACAGATACGCAGTATTTT
TRBJ2-4,18,once,TRBD1,TRBV13,CASSTTTEQGAMMDIQYF,TGTGCCAGCAGCACGACCACCGAACAGGGGGCTATGATGGACATTCAGTACTTC
TRBJ1-2,13,NA,NA,TRBV7-9,CASSLVSPGWDTF,TGTGCCAGCAGCTTGGTCAGCCCAGGGTGGGACACCTTC
TRBJ2-7,12,NA,NA,TRBV4-1,CASSPTPGEQYF,TGCGCCAGCAGTCCTACCCCCGGGGAGCAGTACTTC
TRBJ1-2,15,NA,TRBD1,TRBV14,CASSQGQSLTYGYTF,TGTGCCAGCAGCCAGGGACAGTCTCTAACTTATGGCTACACCTTC
TRBJ2-5,18,NA,NA,TRBV5-1,CASSHQPSGTSAGETQYF,TGCGCCAGCAGCCACCAGCCCTCCGGGACCTCCGCGGGGGAGACCCAGTACTTC
TRBJ2-2,14,NA,NA,TRBV7-6,CASSTRVSAGELFF,TGTGCCAGCAGCACCAGGGTATCCGCCGGGGAGCTGTTTTTT
TRBJ2-2,18,few,TRBD1,TRBV4-1,CASSRGQVGIGNTGELFF,TGCGCCAGCAGCCGGGGACAGGTTGGGATAGGGAACACCGGGGAGCTGTTTTTT
TRBJ1-1,13,NA,TRBD1,TRBV6-5,CASRSTGVPEAFF,TGTGCCAGCAGATCCACAGGGGTCCCTGAAGCTTTCTTT
TRBJ2-5,14,NA,NA,TRBV5-3,CARSPRDRNGGQYF,TGTGCCAGAAGCCCGCGGGACAGAAACGGGGGCCAGTACTTC
TRBJ1-2,17,NA,TRBD1,TRBV6-1,CASSDLERDRGRYGYTF,TGTGCCAGCAGTGATCTAGAACGGGACAGGGGGAGGTATGGCTACACCTTC
TRBJ1-3,15,few,NA,TRBV4-3,CASRPSGGPGNTIYF,TGCGCCAGCAGGCCCTCCGGGGGGCCAGGAAACACCATATATTTT
TRBJ2-7,14,NA,NA,TRBV6-5,CASSYSGSPYEQYF,TGTGCCAGCAGTTACTCGGGGAGTCCCTACGAGCAGTACTTC
TRBJ2-1,15,NA,TRBD1,TRBV11-2,CASSPLGQPYNEQFF,TGTGCCAGCAGCCCCTTGGGACAGCCCTACAATGAGCAGTTCTTC
TRBJ2-1,19,NA,TRBD2,TRBV28,CASSLARVGLAVHWNEQFF,TGTGCCAGCAGTTTGGCCAGGGTGGGACTAGCGGTCCATTGGAATGAGCAGTTCTTC
TRBJ1-1,12,NA,TRBD1,TRBV19,CASTGTGTEAFF,TGTGCCAGTACGGGGACAGGCACTGAAGCTTTCTTT
TRBJ2-1,15,NA,NA,TRBV2,CATLGSPPGGNERFF,TGTGCCACCCTGGGTAGCCCCCCGGGTGGCAATGAGCGGTTCTTC
TRBJ2-1,14,once,NA,TRBV5-1,CASSLVAAYNEQFF,TGCGCCAGCAGCTTGGTGGCAGCCTACAATGAGCAGTTCTTC
TRBJ2-2,15,once,NA,TRBV7-9,CASSLEGVSTGELFF,TGTGCCAGCAGCCTCGAGGGGGTGAGCACCGGGGAGCTGTTTTTT
TRBJ1-2,15,NA,TRBD1,TRBV9,CASSAYRGPNYGYTF,TGTGCCAGCAGCGCTTACAGGGGGCCCAACTATGGCTACACCTTC